This is a list of T cell receptor beta chains from one sample in a study of blood T cell repertoires in COVID-19. Generated by immunoSEQ multiplex PCR, the TCRdb table keeps only in-frame clones and is missing some. Among 180,000 or so clones listed, 86% were seen once. Sequenced sample: peripheral blood. These receptors all come from a man younger than 30 with acute or convalescent COVID-19. Each CDR3 is given with its conserved first and last residue. A D gene is named only where the DNA matches it firmly. Expanded clones are given a class, and other clones once, few, many or no size at all.

CDR3 DNA: TGCGCCAGCAGCCTTGACAGTCAATTGAACAATGAGCAGTTCTTC
CDR3 protein: CASSLDSQLNNEQFF
D gene: -
J gene: TRBJ2-1
clone size: few
V gene: TRBV5-1

CDR3 DNA: TGTGCCAGCAGCCAAGATTTGAGGACAGGGAATTCACCCCTCCACTTT
CDR3 protein: CASSQDLRTGNSPLHF
D gene: TRBD1
J gene: TRBJ1-6
clone size: -
V gene: TRBV4-2

CDR3 DNA: TGTGCCAGCAGCTTCGAAACGGACACTGAAGCTTTCTTT
CDR3 protein: CASSFETDTEAFF
D gene: -
J gene: TRBJ1-1
clone size: few
V gene: TRBV6-5

CDR3 DNA: TGTGCCAGCAGCCAACTGCGGGTTAGCGGGGGCACAGATACGCAGTATTTT
CDR3 protein: CASSQLRVSGGTDTQYF
D gene: TRBD2
J gene: TRBJ2-3
clone size: -
V gene: TRBV3-1/TRBV3-2

CDR3 DNA: TGTGCCAGCAGTCAAGCCACAGGGACCTATGGCTACACCTTC
CDR3 protein: CASSQATGTYGYTF
D gene: -
J gene: TRBJ1-2
clone size: -
V gene: TRBV28

CDR3 DNA: TGTGCCAGCAGCCAAACGGGACAGGGTGCCTATGGCTACACCTTC
CDR3 protein: CASSQTGQGAYGYTF
D gene: TRBD1
J gene: TRBJ1-2
clone size: -
V gene: TRBV3-1/TRBV3-2

CDR3 DNA: TGTGCCAGCAGTTACGTAAGGGGTGGTGATTCACCCCTCCACTTT
CDR3 protein: CASSYVRGGDSPLHF
D gene: -
J gene: TRBJ1-6
clone size: once
V gene: TRBV6-2/TRBV6-3

CDR3 DNA: TGTGCCAGCAGCTTAGTGTCTACAGGGGGGCCACCCCTCCACTTT
CDR3 protein: CASSLVSTGGPPLHF
D gene: TRBD1
J gene: TRBJ1-6
clone size: -
V gene: TRBV7-9

CDR3 DNA: TGTGCCAGCAGCTTGGACAGCGGACCCTCTGGAAACACCATATATTTT
CDR3 protein: CASSLDSGPSGNTIYF
D gene: -
J gene: TRBJ1-3
clone size: -
V gene: TRBV5-4

CDR3 DNA: TGTGCCAGCAGCCTAGGGGCCATGTCCGGGGAGCTGTTTTTT
CDR3 protein: CASSLGAMSGELFF
D gene: -
J gene: TRBJ2-2
clone size: -
V gene: TRBV7-9